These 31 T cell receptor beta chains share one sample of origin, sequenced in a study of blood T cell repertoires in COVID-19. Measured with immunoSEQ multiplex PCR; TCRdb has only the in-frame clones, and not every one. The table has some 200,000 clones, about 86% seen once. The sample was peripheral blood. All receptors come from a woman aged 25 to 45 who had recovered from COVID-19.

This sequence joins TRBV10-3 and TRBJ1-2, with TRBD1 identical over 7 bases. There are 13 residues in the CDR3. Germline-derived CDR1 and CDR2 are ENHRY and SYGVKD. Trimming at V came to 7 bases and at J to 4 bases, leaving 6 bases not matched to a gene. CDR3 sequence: CAITGGAGYGYTF. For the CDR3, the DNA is TGTGCCATCACAGGGGGAGCTGGCTATGGCTACACCTTC.

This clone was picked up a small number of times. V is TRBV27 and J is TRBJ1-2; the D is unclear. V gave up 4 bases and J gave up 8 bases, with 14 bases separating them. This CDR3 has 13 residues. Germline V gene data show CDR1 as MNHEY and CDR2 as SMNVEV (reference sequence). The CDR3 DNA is TGTGCCAGCAGTTCCAACCAATTCGGGGGCTACACCTTC. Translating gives CASSSNQFGGYTF.

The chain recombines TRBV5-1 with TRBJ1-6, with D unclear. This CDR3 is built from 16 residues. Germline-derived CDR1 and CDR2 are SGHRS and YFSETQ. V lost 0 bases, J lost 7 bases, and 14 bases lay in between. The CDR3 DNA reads TGCGCCAGCAGCTTGGCCGGCGCAGCCAGGAATTCACCCCTCCACTTT. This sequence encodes CASSLAGAARNSPLHF.

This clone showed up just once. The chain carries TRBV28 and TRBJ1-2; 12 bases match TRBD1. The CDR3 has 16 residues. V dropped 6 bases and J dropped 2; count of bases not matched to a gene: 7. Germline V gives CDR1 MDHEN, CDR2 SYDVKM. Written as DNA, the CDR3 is TGTGCCAGCAGGGGGGGACAGGGGGCAGTAAACTATGGCTACACCTTC. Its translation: CASRGGQGAVNYGYTF.

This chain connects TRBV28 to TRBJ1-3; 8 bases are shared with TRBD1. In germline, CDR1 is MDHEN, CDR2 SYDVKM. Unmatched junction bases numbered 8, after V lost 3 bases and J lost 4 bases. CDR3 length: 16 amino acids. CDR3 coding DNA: TGTGCCAGCAGTTTTGGCCAGGGGGCAATCGGAAACACCATATATTTT. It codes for CASSFGQGAIGNTIYF. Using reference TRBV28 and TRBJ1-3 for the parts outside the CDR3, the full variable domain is DVKVTQSSRYLVKRTGEKVFLECVQDMDHENMFWYRQDPGLGLRLIYFSYDVKMKEKGDIPEGYSVSREKKERFSLILESASTNQTSMYLCASSFGQGAIGNTIYFGEGSWLTVV.

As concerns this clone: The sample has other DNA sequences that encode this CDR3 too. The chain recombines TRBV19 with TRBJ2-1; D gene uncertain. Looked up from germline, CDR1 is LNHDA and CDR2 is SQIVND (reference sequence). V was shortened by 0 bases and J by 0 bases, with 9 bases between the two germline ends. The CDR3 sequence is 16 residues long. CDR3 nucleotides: TGTGCCAGTAGTATAGATCTGTATAGCTCCTACAATGAGCAGTTCTTC. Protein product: CASSIDLYSSYNEQFF.

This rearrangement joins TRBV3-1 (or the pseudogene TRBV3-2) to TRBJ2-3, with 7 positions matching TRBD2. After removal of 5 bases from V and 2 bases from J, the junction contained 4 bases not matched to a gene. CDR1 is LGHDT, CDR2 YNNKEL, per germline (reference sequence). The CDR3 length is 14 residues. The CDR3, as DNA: TGTGCCAGCAGCTCGAGCGGGACCACAGATACGCAGTATTTT. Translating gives CASSSSGTTDTQYF.

CDR3 in amino acids: CASSPRGAGPTDTQYF. CDR3 in DNA: TGTGCCAGCAGCCCCCGGGGAGCGGGACCCACAGATACGCAGTATTTT. This chain joins TRBV7-9 and TRBJ2-3, with 7 bases that match TRBD2. The CDR3 covers 16 residues. CDR1 SEHNR and CDR2 FQNEAQ come from the germline V gene (reference sequence). V was pared by 5 bases and J by 2 bases, with 10 bases of the junction left unmatched.

Written as DNA, the CDR3 is TGTGCCAGCAGCCAAGATTCAGATCAGCCCCAGCATTTT. Protein product: CASSQDSDQPQHF. The chain joins TRBV3-1 (or the pseudogene TRBV3-2) to TRBJ1-5; D is unclear. This CDR3 contains 13 residues. V was shortened by 0 bases and J by 5 bases, with 5 bases between the two germline ends. Germline CDR1 and CDR2: LGHDT and YNNKEL (reference sequence).

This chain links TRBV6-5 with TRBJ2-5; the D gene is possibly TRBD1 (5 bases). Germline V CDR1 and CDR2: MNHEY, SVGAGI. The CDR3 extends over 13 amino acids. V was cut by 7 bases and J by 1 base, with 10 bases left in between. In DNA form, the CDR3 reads TGTGCCAGCACCGACAGCTTCCAAGAGACCCAGTACTTC. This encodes CASTDSFQETQYF.

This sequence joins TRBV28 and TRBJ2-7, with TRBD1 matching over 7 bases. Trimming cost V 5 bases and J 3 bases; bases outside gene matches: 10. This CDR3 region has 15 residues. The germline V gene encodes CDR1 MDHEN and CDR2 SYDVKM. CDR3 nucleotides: TGTGCCAGCAGTACCCGGGACAGACAACTCTACGAGCAGTACTTC. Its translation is CASSTRDRQLYEQYF.

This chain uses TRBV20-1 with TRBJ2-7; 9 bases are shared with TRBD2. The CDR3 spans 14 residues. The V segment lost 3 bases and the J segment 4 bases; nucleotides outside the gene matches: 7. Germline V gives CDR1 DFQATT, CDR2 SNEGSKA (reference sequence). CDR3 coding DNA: TGCAGTGCTAGTGAGGGGCTAGCGGGGTACGAGCAGTACTTC. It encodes CSASEGLAGYEQYF.

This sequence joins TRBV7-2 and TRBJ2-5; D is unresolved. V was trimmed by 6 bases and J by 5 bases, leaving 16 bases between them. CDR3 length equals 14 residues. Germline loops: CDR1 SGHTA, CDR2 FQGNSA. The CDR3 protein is CASRPQVLMETQYF. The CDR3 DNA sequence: TGTGCCAGCAGGCCTCAGGTACTCATGGAGACCCAGTACTTC.

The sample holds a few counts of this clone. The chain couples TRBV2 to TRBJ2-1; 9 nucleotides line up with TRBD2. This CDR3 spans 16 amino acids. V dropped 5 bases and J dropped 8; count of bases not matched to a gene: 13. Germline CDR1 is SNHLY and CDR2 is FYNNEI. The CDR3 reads CASSSGGLAGSDEQFF. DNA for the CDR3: TGTGCCAGCAGTTCGGGTGGGCTAGCGGGATCCGATGAGCAGTTCTTC.

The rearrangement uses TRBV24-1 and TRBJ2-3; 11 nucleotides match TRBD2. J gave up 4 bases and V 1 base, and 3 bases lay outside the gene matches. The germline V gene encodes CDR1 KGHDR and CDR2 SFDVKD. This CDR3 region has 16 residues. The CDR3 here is CATSDFSGRAADTQYF. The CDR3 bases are TGTGCCACCAGTGATTTTAGCGGGAGGGCCGCAGATACGCAGTATTTT.

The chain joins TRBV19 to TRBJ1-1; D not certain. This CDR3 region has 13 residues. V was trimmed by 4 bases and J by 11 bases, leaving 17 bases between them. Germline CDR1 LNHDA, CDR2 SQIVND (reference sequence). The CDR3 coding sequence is TGTGCCAGTAGTACAAATTCTAGGCGTTCCGCTTTCTTT. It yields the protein CASSTNSRRSAFF.

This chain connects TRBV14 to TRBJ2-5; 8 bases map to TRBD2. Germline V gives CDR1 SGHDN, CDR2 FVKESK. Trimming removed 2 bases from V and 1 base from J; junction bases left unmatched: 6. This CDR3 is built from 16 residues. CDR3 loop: CASSQRTSFLQETQYF. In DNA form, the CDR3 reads TGTGCCAGCAGCCAACGGACTAGCTTCCTCCAAGAGACCCAGTACTTC.

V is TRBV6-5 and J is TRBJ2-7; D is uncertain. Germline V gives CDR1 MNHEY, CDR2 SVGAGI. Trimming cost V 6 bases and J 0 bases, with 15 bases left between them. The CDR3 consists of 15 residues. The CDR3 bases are TGTGCCAGCAGACCCCACTACCTTTCCTCCTACGAGCAGTACTTC. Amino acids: CASRPHYLSSYEQYF.

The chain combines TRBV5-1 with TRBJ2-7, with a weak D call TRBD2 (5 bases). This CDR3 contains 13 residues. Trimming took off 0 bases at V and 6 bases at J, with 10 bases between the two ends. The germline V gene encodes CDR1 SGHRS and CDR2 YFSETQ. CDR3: CASSLGAGVEQYF. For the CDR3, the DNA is TGCGCCAGCAGCTTGGGGGCGGGTGTCGAGCAGTACTTC. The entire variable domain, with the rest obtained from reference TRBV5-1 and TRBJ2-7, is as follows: KAGVTQTPRYLIKTRGQQVTLSCSPISGHRSVSWYQQTPGQGLQFLFEYFSETQRNKGNFPGRFSGRQFSNSRSEMNVSTLELGDSALYLCASSLGAGVEQYFGPGTRLTVT.

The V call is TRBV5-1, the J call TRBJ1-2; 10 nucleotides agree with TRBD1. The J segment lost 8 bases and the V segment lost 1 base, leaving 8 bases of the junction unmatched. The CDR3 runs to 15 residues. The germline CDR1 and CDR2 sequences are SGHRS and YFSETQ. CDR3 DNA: TGCGCCAGCAGCTTGATACGACAGGGGGCGAAGGGCTACACCTTC. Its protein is CASSLIRQGAKGYTF.

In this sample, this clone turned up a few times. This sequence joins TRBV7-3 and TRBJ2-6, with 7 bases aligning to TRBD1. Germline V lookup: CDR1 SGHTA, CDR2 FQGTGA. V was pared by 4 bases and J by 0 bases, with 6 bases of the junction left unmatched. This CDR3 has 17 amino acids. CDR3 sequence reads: CASSSQGMASGANVLTF. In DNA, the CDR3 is TGTGCCAGCAGCTCACAGGGGATGGCCTCTGGGGCCAACGTCCTGACTTTC.

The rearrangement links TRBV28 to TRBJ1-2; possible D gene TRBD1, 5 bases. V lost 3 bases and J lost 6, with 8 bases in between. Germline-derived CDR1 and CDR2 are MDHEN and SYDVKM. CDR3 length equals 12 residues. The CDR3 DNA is TGTGCCAGCAGTTTGGAGGGGCATGGCTACACCTTC. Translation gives CASSLEGHGYTF.

The CDR3 nucleotides read TGTGCCAGCAGTTCCATAGGGACTAGCGGCACAGATACGCAGTATTTT. Protein product: CASSSIGTSGTDTQYF. The V call is TRBV28, the J call TRBJ2-3; TRBD2 aligns across 10 bases. Germline values: CDR1 MDHEN, CDR2 SYDVKM. V shed 4 bases and J 1 base; nucleotides not matched to a gene: 5. This CDR3 contains 16 residues.

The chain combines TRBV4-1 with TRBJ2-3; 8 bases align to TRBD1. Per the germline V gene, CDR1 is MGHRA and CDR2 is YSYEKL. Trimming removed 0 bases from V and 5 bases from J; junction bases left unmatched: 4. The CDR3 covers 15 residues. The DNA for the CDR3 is TGCGCCAGCAGCCAAGATCAGGGGGCCGGAGATACGCAGTATTTT. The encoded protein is CASSQDQGAGDTQYF.

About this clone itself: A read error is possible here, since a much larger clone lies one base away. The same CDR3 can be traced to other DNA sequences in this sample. As DNA, the CDR3 is TGTGCCAGCCGGAGGGATAGCAATCAGCCCCAGCATTTT. Translation: CASRRDSNQPQHF. This chain links TRBV2 with TRBJ1-5; D is unclear. V gave up 8 bases and J gave up 0 bases, with 8 bases separating them. The CDR3 consists of 13 residues. Germline assignment: CDR1 SNHLY and CDR2 FYNNEI. Full variable domain (rest looked up from reference TRBV2 and TRBJ1-5): EPEVTQTPSHQVTQMGQEVILRCVPISNHLYFYWYRQILGQKVEFLVSFYNNEISEKSEIFDDQFSVERPDGSNFTLKIRSTKLEDSAMYFCASRRDSNQPQHFGDGTRLSIL.

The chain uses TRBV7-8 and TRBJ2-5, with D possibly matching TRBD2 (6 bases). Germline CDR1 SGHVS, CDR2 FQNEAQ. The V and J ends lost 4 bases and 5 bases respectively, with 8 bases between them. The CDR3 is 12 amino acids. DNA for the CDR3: TGTGCCAGCAGCTCCGGAGGGGAGACCCAGTACTTC. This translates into CASSSGGETQYF.

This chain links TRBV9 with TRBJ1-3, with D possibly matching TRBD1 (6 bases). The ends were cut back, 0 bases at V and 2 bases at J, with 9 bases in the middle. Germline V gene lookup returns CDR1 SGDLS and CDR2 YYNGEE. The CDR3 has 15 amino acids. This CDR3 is CASSVEGGAGNTIYF. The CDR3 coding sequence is TGTGCCAGCAGCGTAGAGGGGGGGGCTGGAAACACCATATATTTT.

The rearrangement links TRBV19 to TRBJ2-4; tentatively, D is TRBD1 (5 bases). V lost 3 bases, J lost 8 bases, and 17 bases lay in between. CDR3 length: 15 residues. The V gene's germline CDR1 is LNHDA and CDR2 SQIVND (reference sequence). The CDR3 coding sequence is TGTGCCAGTAGTATGGAAGCCAGGGCGGCGGACATTCAGTACTTC. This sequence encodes CASSMEARAADIQYF.

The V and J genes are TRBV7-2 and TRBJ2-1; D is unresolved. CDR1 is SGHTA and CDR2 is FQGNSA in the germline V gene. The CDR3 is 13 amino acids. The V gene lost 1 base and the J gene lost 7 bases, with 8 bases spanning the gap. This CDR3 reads CASSLGRSNEQFF. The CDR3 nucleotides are TGTGCCAGCAGCTTAGGTCGGTCAAATGAGCAGTTCTTC. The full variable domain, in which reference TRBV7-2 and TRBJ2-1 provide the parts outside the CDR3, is GAGVSQSPSNKVTEKGKDVELRCDPISGHTALYWYRQSLGQGLEFLIYFQGNSAPDKSGLPSDRFSAERTGGSVSTLTIQRTQQEDSAVYLCASSLGRSNEQFFGPGTRLTVL.

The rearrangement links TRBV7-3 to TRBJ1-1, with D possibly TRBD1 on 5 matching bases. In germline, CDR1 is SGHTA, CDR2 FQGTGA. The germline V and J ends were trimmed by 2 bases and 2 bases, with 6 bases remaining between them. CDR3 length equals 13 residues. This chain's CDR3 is CASSLQGNTEAFF. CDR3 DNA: TGTGCCAGCAGCTTACAGGGCAACACTGAAGCTTTCTTT.

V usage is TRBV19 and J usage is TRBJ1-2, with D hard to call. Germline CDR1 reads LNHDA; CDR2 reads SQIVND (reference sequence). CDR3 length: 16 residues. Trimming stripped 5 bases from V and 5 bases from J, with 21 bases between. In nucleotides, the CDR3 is TGTGCCAGTAGTTCTCCCGCGGGAGGGCGGGTATATGGCTACACCTTC. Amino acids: CASSSPAGGRVYGYTF.